Presented here are 28 T cell receptor beta chains from one specimen sequenced in a study of T cell responses to AZD1222 COVID-19 vaccine. The data were produced by immunoSEQ multiplex PCR, yet TCRdb's version contains in-frame clones alone and is incomplete. This sample has approximately 110,000 clones; roughly 87% occur once, and the top ten carry around 9.4%. This specimen consisted of peripheral blood, obtained on day 0 of AZD1222 vaccination. Every receptor here comes from an adult in good health.

V usage is TRBV28 and J usage is TRBJ1-2, with D perhaps matching TRBD1 (6 bases). Deletions cut 5 bases from V and 5 bases from J, with 12 bases between. CDR1 MDHEN and CDR2 SYDVKM come from the germline V gene. The CDR3 is made up of 13 amino acids. CDR3 in DNA: TGTGCCAGCAGTCCCCAGGGGACATATGGCTACACCTTC. Translating it yields CASSPQGTYGYTF.

This rearrangement joins TRBV11-2 to TRBJ2-5, with TRBD2 matching 13 bases. J was trimmed by 5 bases and V by 7 bases; bases with no gene match: 13. Per germline, CDR1 SGHAT and CDR2 FQNNGV. CDR3 length equals 17 residues. The CDR3 DNA reads TGTGCCAGCACCGACGACCTACTAGCGGGGGGGAAGGAGACCCAGTACTTC. It encodes CASTDDLLAGGKETQYF.

V usage is TRBV4-3 and J usage is TRBJ2-1; 11 nucleotides agree with TRBD2. This CDR3 is 16 amino acids long. V dropped 2 bases and J dropped 7; count of bases not matched to a gene: 7. Germline loops: CDR1 LGHNA, CDR2 YSLEER. This chain's CDR3 is CASSQQISGRGNEQFF. As DNA, the CDR3 is TGCGCCAGCAGCCAACAAATTAGCGGGAGGGGTAATGAGCAGTTCTTC.

The rearrangement joins TRBV19 to TRBJ2-7, with 9 bases matching TRBD2. This CDR3 is built from 15 residues. Trimming cost V 4 bases and J 5 bases; bases outside gene matches: 9. In germline, CDR1 is LNHDA, CDR2 SQIVND (reference sequence). The CDR3 DNA reads as TGTGCCAGTAGTACCACTAGCGGGCGTTCCAACGAGCAGTACTTC. Translation: CASSTTSGRSNEQYF.

The CDR3 DNA reads as TGCGCCAGCAGCCAAGAGGGTAGATATAATTCACCCCTCCACTTT. It codes for CASSQEGRYNSPLHF. The chain carries TRBV4-3 and TRBJ1-6; unclear D gene. Germline CDR1 LGHNA, CDR2 YSLEER. The CDR3 consists of 15 residues. V gave up 0 bases and J gave up 4 bases, with 7 bases separating them.

The V and J genes are TRBV7-9 and TRBJ1-6; no firm D call. Germline loops: CDR1 SEHNR, CDR2 FQNEAQ (reference sequence). Trimming cost V 0 bases and J 8 bases, with 5 bases left between them. The CDR3 is made up of 13 amino acids. The CDR3 spells CASSLALDSPLHF. Here the CDR3 DNA reads TGTGCCAGCAGCTTAGCGTTGGATTCACCCCTCCACTTT.

This chain connects TRBV7-2 to TRBJ1-2; D is ambiguous. The CDR3 runs 14 residues. The ends were cut back, 0 bases at V and 1 base at J, with 6 bases in the middle. Germline V gene lookup returns CDR1 SGHTA and CDR2 FQGNSA. The CDR3, as DNA: TGTGCCAGCAGCTTAGCTCCTATTAACTATGGCTACACCTTC. This gives the protein CASSLAPINYGYTF.

This rearrangement joins TRBV21-1 to TRBJ1-2. TRBV21-1 constitutes a pseudogene. This CDR3 region has 13 residues. This CDR3 is CASSKGGFYGYTF. Written as DNA, the CDR3 is TGTGCCAGCAGCAAAGGGGGGTTCTATGGCTACACCTTC.

This chain joins TRBV20-1 and TRBJ2-7; D unresolved. The germline V and J ends were trimmed by 5 bases and 5 bases, with 10 bases remaining between them. The CDR3 loop spans 11 amino acids. The germline V gene has CDR1 DFQATT and CDR2 SNEGSKA (reference sequence). The CDR3: CSAAAHDEQYF. The CDR3 DNA reads TGCAGTGCTGCCGCGCATGACGAGCAGTACTTC.

The chain couples TRBV7-2 to TRBJ2-7, with 11 bases fitting TRBD2. This CDR3 is 16 amino acids long. Germline V gives CDR1 SGHTA, CDR2 FQGNSA. Losses at the gene ends were 1 base for V and 3 bases for J; bases not matched to a gene: 5. CDR3 loop: CASSLGPGTSGYEQYF. The CDR3 bases are TGTGCCAGCAGCTTAGGGCCCGGGACTAGCGGCTACGAGCAGTACTTC.

This chain links TRBV3-1 (or the pseudogene TRBV3-2) with TRBJ1-4; unclear D gene. CDR1 LGHDT and CDR2 YNNKEL come from the germline V gene (reference sequence). CDR3 length: 23 amino acids. Between the trimmed V and J ends, which lost 4 bases and 4 bases, there was a span of 37 bases. CDR3 loop: CASSPPSTRRELNNAYYNEKLFF. The CDR3 coding sequence is TGTGCCAGCAGCCCCCCGTCAACCCGGCGGGAGTTGAACAACGCTTATTATAATGAAAAACTGTTTTTT.

V is TRBV25-1 and J is TRBJ1-6; a weak D match, TRBD1 (5 bases). Trimming cost V 2 bases and J 5 bases, with 13 bases left between them. The CDR3 runs 16 residues. The germline V gene encodes CDR1 MGHDK and CDR2 SYGVNS. CDR3 region: CASSERLGPNNSPLHF. Written as DNA, the CDR3 is TGTGCCAGCAGTGAACGTTTGGGGCCTAATAATTCACCCCTCCACTTT.

This clone was seen once. The CDR3 DNA follows: TGTGCCAGTACCATCTCCGGGGTACCGAACACTGAAGCTTTCTTT. As protein: CASTISGVPNTEAFF. The chain employs TRBV19 and TRBJ1-1; no firm D call. CDR3 length: 15 residues. Germline lookup yields CDR1 LNHDA and CDR2 SQIVND (reference sequence). V was cut by 7 bases and J by 1 base, with 16 bases left in between.

This chain uses TRBV18 with TRBJ1-2; weak D call: TRBD1 (6 bases). This CDR3 comprises 16 residues. The germline V gene has CDR1 KGHSH and CDR2 LQKENI. The germline V and J ends were trimmed by 4 bases and 4 bases, with 19 bases remaining between them. Here the CDR3 DNA reads TGTGCCAGCTCACGGACGGACAGCCTAACCTCCTATGGCTACACCTTC. Its translation is CASSRTDSLTSYGYTF.

This rearrangement joins TRBV19 to TRBJ1-1; 7 bases line up with TRBD1. Trimming removed 10 bases from V and 10 bases from J; junction bases left unmatched: 12. Germline CDR1 and CDR2: LNHDA and SQIVND (reference sequence). The CDR3 length is 12 residues. The CDR3 loop is CATGGEGAGAFF. CDR3 in DNA: TGTGCCACCGGAGGAGAGGGGGCGGGAGCTTTCTTT.

This clone was observed a handful of times. The chain couples TRBV7-9 to TRBJ2-5, with 9 bases that match TRBD2. The J segment lost 0 bases and the V segment lost 5 bases, leaving 10 bases of the junction unmatched. CDR3 length equals 17 residues. The germline V gene encodes CDR1 SEHNR and CDR2 FQNEAQ (reference sequence). The CDR3 here is CASSATRSGGYQETQYF. CDR3 in DNA: TGTGCCAGCAGCGCCACAAGGAGCGGGGGGTACCAAGAGACCCAGTACTTC.

The V gene is TRBV6-5, the J gene TRBJ2-2, with unresolved D. Germline V gives CDR1 MNHEY, CDR2 SVGAGI. V gave up 6 bases and J gave up 0 bases, with 8 bases separating them. CDR3 size: 14 residues. The CDR3 coding sequence is TGTGCCAGCAGCGGACGGACGAACACCGGGGAGCTGTTTTTT. Protein sequence: CASSGRTNTGELFF.

The gene calls are TRBV7-8 and TRBJ1-2; D is perhaps TRBD1 (5 bases). Trimming removed 1 base from V and 8 bases from J, with 8 bases in between. This CDR3 spans 12 amino acids. Germline assignment: CDR1 SGHVS and CDR2 FQNEAQ. The chain's CDR3 is CASSLVRDGYTF. CDR3 DNA sequence: TGTGCCAGCAGCTTAGTCAGGGACGGCTACACCTTC.

This clone was seen a single time. The gene calls are TRBV3-1 (or the pseudogene TRBV3-2) and TRBJ2-3; TRBD2 aligns across 11 bases. Unmatched junction bases numbered 13, after V lost 4 bases and J lost 4 bases. Germline V CDR1 and CDR2: LGHDT, YNNKEL (reference sequence). The CDR3 spans 18 residues. CDR3 loop: CASSLLDPTSGIPDTQYF. CDR3 bases: TGTGCCAGCAGCCTCCTCGACCCGACTAGCGGGATTCCAGATACGCAGTATTTT.

The chain couples TRBV2 to TRBJ2-7; 8 positions agree with TRBD1. The CDR3 runs to 14 residues. CDR1 and CDR2 (germline): SNHLY, FYNNEI. V lost 6 bases and J lost 3; bases outside the gene matches: 7. The CDR3 DNA reads TGTGCCAGCAGCAAGGACAGGGAAAGCTACGAGCAGTACTTC. It yields the protein CASSKDRESYEQYF. The full variable domain, its missing parts supplied by reference TRBV2 and TRBJ2-7, is EPEVTQTPSHQVTQMGQEVILRCVPISNHLYFYWYRQILGQKVEFLVSFYNNEISEKSEIFDDQFSVERPDGSNFTLKIRSTKLEDSAMYFCASSKDRESYEQYFGPGTRLTVT.

The chain combines TRBV7-2 with TRBJ1-1; D possibly corresponds to TRBD1 (5 bases). Looked up from germline, CDR1 is SGHTA and CDR2 is FQGNSA. V gave up 4 bases and J gave up 6 bases, with 21 bases separating them. CDR3 length: 16 residues. CDR3 sequence reads: CASSYLAPGTGAEAFF. CDR3 DNA sequence: TGTGCCAGCAGCTACCTAGCCCCCGGGACGGGGGCTGAAGCTTTCTTT. Complete variable domain (other parts from reference TRBV7-2 and TRBJ1-1): GAGVSQSPSNKVTEKGKDVELRCDPISGHTALYWYRQSLGQGLEFLIYFQGNSAPDKSGLPSDRFSAERTGGSVSTLTIQRTQQEDSAVYLCASSYLAPGTGAEAFFGQGTRLTVV.

V usage is TRBV7-9 and J usage is TRBJ2-5, with 9 bases matching TRBD1. V was clipped by 1 base and J by 3 bases; unmatched bases: 3. The germline V gene encodes CDR1 SEHNR and CDR2 FQNEAQ (reference sequence). This CDR3 has 15 residues. CDR3 in DNA: TGTGCCAGCAGCTTAGTGACAGGGGGTGAAGAGACCCAGTACTTC. Protein product: CASSLVTGGEETQYF.

V and J are TRBV29-1 and TRBJ2-7; D is undetermined. CDR1 is SQVTM, CDR2 ANQGSEA, per germline. Trimming removed 2 bases at V and 4 bases at J, with 6 bases between. The length of the CDR3 is 11 residues. The CDR3 loop reads CSVELDYEQYF. The DNA of the CDR3 is TGCAGCGTTGAACTAGATTACGAGCAGTACTTC.

This sequence joins TRBV19 and TRBJ1-5, with TRBD1 matching 12 bases. This CDR3 has 16 residues. In germline, CDR1 is LNHDA, CDR2 SQIVND (reference sequence). V lost 7 bases and J lost 7; bases outside the gene matches: 11. For the CDR3, the DNA is TGTGCCAGTAATATCCCCGGGACAGGGGGCGGGCAGCCCCAGCATTTT. Amino acids: CASNIPGTGGGQPQHF. Based on the CDR3 plus reference TRBV19 and TRBJ1-5, the full variable domain is DGGITQSPKYLFRKEGQNVTLSCEQNLNHDAMYWYRQDPGQGLRLIYYSQIVNDFQKGDIAEGYSVSREKKESFPLTVTSAQKNPTAFYLCASNIPGTGGGQPQHFGDGTRLSIL.

This rearrangement joins TRBV7-6 to TRBJ2-1; the D is unclear. V dropped 1 base and J dropped 2 bases, with 9 bases sitting between them. This CDR3 region has 15 residues. Germline CDR1 is SGHVS and CDR2 is FNYEAQ. The DNA of the CDR3 is TGTGCCAGCAGCTTAGGATCATCAGCCTACAATGAGCAGTTCTTC. Amino acid sequence: CASSLGSSAYNEQFF.

This chain uses TRBV28 with TRBJ2-7; 7 nucleotides align to TRBD1. This CDR3 comprises 16 residues. V trimming: 4 bases; J trimming: 1 base; junction bases outside the gene matches: 10. Germline V gene data show CDR1 as MDHEN and CDR2 as SYDVKM. The CDR3 DNA reads TGTGCCAGCAGTTCACCAGGGACAGCAGGGTCCTACGAGCAGTACTTC. Its protein is CASSSPGTAGSYEQYF. Using reference TRBV28 and TRBJ2-7 for the parts outside the CDR3, the full variable domain is DVKVTQSSRYLVKRTGEKVFLECVQDMDHENMFWYRQDPGLGLRLIYFSYDVKMKEKGDIPEGYSVSREKKERFSLILESASTNQTSMYLCASSSPGTAGSYEQYFGPGTRLTVT.

V usage is TRBV14 and J usage is TRBJ1-4; TRBD1 matches at 8 bases. Germline values: CDR1 SGHDN, CDR2 FVKESK. This CDR3 has 16 amino acids. V was pared by 3 bases and J by 4 bases, with 7 bases of the junction left unmatched. The CDR3 DNA is TGTGCCAGCAGCCAGGCTTACAGGGGGAGTAATGAAAAACTGTTTTTT. This sequence encodes CASSQAYRGSNEKLFF.

CDR3 DNA sequence: TGTGCCTGGAGTGAGAGGCACACTGAAGCTTTCTTT. The encoded protein is CAWSERHTEAFF. The V gene is TRBV30, the J gene TRBJ1-1; D gene uncertain. This CDR3 has 12 residues. V lost 1 base to trimming and J lost 3 bases, with 6 bases between them. The germline V gene encodes CDR1 GTSNPN and CDR2 SVGIG (reference sequence).